The 22 T cell receptor beta chains reported below all come from one sample, sequenced in a study of blood T cell repertoires in COVID-19. Data came from immunoSEQ multiplex PCR; TCRdb stores just in-frame clones and leaves some out. The sample consists of about 200,000 clones, around nine tenths of them appearing once. Sequencing was performed on peripheral blood. The receptors were gathered from a man between 50 and 59 years old with acute or convalescent COVID-19.

V is TRBV27 and J is TRBJ2-1, with 9 bases fitting TRBD2. V trimming: 8 bases; J trimming: 4 bases; junction bases outside the gene matches: 3. This CDR3 has 13 residues. Germline lookup yields CDR1 MNHEY and CDR2 SMNVEV (reference sequence). The CDR3 DNA is TGTGCCAGCCGCGGGAGGGGATACAATGAGCAGTTCTTC. Protein sequence: CASRGRGYNEQFF.

The chain combines TRBV29-1 with TRBJ2-4, with 10 bases identical to TRBD1. In germline, CDR1 is SQVTM, CDR2 ANQGSEA. V gave up 7 bases and J gave up 5 bases; unmatched junction bases: 8. The CDR3 totals 14 residues. CDR3 sequence (DNA): TGCAGCGCCAGCCGACAGGGGGCACAAAACATTCAGTACTTC. Translated: CSASRQGAQNIQYF.

The V gene is TRBV2, the J gene TRBJ2-3, with 8 bases lining up with TRBD2. Germline loops: CDR1 SNHLY, CDR2 FYNNEI. V dropped 5 bases and J dropped 2; count of bases not matched to a gene: 6. The length of the CDR3 is 15 residues. The CDR3 DNA follows: TGTGCCAGCAGTACGGGACTAGGGAACACAGATACGCAGTATTTT. Its protein is CASSTGLGNTDTQYF. Together with reference TRBV2 and TRBJ2-3, the CDR3 gives the full variable domain: EPEVTQTPSHQVTQMGQEVILRCVPISNHLYFYWYRQILGQKVEFLVSFYNNEISEKSEIFDDQFSVERPDGSNFTLKIRSTKLEDSAMYFCASSTGLGNTDTQYFGPGTRLTVL.

The rearrangement links TRBV10-3 to TRBJ1-4; maybe TRBD1 (5 bases). The germline gives CDR1 ENHRY, CDR2 SYGVKD. The CDR3 runs to 17 residues. V lost 2 bases to trimming and J lost 4 bases, with 17 bases between them. CDR3 DNA: TGTGCCATCAGTGAGATTGAACTACGACAGTTTAATGAAAAACTGTTTTTT. This encodes CAISEIELRQFNEKLFF.

This clone was observed a single time. V and J are TRBV18 and TRBJ1-6; 7 nucleotides agree with TRBD1. Unmatched junction bases numbered 4, after V lost 5 bases and J lost 3 bases. From germline, CDR1 is KGHSH and CDR2 LQKENI. The CDR3 has 15 residues. CDR3 sequence (DNA): TGTGCCAGCTCAGGCCGGGACAGCTATAATTCACCCCTCCACTTT. Residues: CASSGRDSYNSPLHF.

The chain uses TRBV4-2 and TRBJ1-1, with D perhaps TRBD1 (5 bases). This CDR3 has 13 amino acids. The V and J ends lost 4 bases and 11 bases respectively, with 17 bases between them. Germline V gives CDR1 LGHNA, CDR2 YNFKEQ. The CDR3 DNA reads TGTGCCAGCAGCCCACCGGGGGAAACGGGGGCTTTCTTT. This codes for CASSPPGETGAFF.

Details on this clone: At one end the junction does not follow the germline gene, possibly because of a read error. V usage is TRBV6-6 and J usage is TRBJ1-6; 9 bases fit TRBD1. Germline CDR1 is MNHNY and CDR2 is SVGAGI (reference sequence). This CDR3 spans 16 amino acids. CDR3 in DNA: TGTGCCAGCAGTCCGGGACAGGGCTCCAATAATTCACCCCTCCACTTT. Protein product: CASSPGQGSNNSPLHF.

The chain recombines TRBV2 with TRBJ1-5; TRBD1 agrees at 7 bases. The V segment lost 6 bases and the J segment 5 bases; nucleotides outside the gene matches: 10. CDR1 and CDR2 from the germline V gene are SNHLY and FYNNEI. The CDR3 consists of 15 residues. The CDR3 nucleotides are TGTGCCAGCAGGAGAGCCGGGACAGCTTATCAGCCCCAGCATTTT. Protein sequence: CASRRAGTAYQPQHF.

Here the CDR3 reads CASSLLDSNTGELFF. CDR3 coding DNA: TGCGCCAGCAGCTTGTTAGACTCCAACACCGGGGAGCTGTTTTTT. The chain is built from TRBV5-1 and TRBJ2-2; no firm D call. V lost 1 base to trimming and J lost 2 bases, with 9 bases between them. Germline CDR1 and CDR2: SGHRS and YFSETQ. The CDR3 extends over 15 amino acids.

V is TRBV5-5 and J is TRBJ2-1; D gene ambiguous. V was trimmed by 2 bases and J by 4 bases, leaving 13 bases between them. The CDR3 sequence is 15 residues long. From germline, CDR1 is SGHKS and CDR2 YYEKEE (reference sequence). The chain's CDR3 is CASSFRPGSYNEQFF. For the CDR3, the DNA is TGTGCCAGCAGCTTTCGGCCAGGTTCTTACAATGAGCAGTTCTTC.

This clone was detected once. The chain uses TRBV18 and TRBJ2-7; D might be TRBD2 (6 bases). V shed 2 bases and J shed 6 bases, with 11 bases lying between them. The germline gives CDR1 KGHSH, CDR2 LQKENI. CDR3 length: 13 amino acids. The CDR3 sequence is CASSPGGFGEQYF. In DNA form, the CDR3 reads TGTGCCAGCTCACCAGGAGGGTTCGGCGAGCAGTACTTC. Full variable domain (missing parts from reference TRBV18 and TRBJ2-7): NAGVMQNPRHLVRRRGQEARLRCSPMKGHSHVYWYRQLPEEGLKFMVYLQKENIIDESGMPKERFSAEFPKEGPSILRIQQVVRGDSAAYFCASSPGGFGEQYFGPGTRLTVT.

The rearrangement uses TRBV5-1 and TRBJ1-6; D possibly corresponds to TRBD1 (6 bases). Trimming removed 2 bases from V and 1 base from J, with 7 bases in between. The germline gives CDR1 SGHRS, CDR2 YFSETQ. This CDR3 comprises 15 residues. CDR3 sequence: CASSFGQSYNSPLHF. The CDR3 DNA is TGCGCCAGCAGCTTTGGACAGTCCTATAATTCACCCCTCCACTTT.

V and J are TRBV6-6 and TRBJ1-6, with no clear D. The CDR3 extends over 11 amino acids. V was pared by 7 bases and J by 7 bases, with 5 bases between. Germline values: CDR1 MNHNY, CDR2 SVGAGI (reference sequence). CDR3 region: CASTSNSPLHF. The DNA for the CDR3 is TGTGCCAGCACTTCCAATTCACCCCTCCACTTT.

V is TRBV19 and J is TRBJ2-2; D is possibly TRBD1 (8 bases). Germline assignment: CDR1 LNHDA and CDR2 SQIVND (reference sequence). This CDR3 contains 17 residues. V gave up 9 bases and J gave up 2 bases, with 22 bases separating them. The CDR3 loop reads CASQIETGGVNTGELFF. In DNA form, the CDR3 reads TGTGCCAGCCAAATAGAAACAGGGGGGGTAAACACCGGGGAGCTGTTTTTT.

This sequence joins TRBV9 and TRBJ1-2, with 7 bases matching TRBD1. V lost 3 bases to trimming and J lost 4 bases; unmatched junction nucleotides: 9. Germline lookup yields CDR1 SGDLS and CDR2 YYNGEE. The CDR3 spans 15 residues. The CDR3 sequence is CASSAPTGSGYGYTF. The CDR3 DNA is TGTGCCAGCAGCGCTCCGACAGGGTCCGGCTATGGCTACACCTTC. Complete variable domain (other parts from reference TRBV9 and TRBJ1-2): DSGVTQTPKHLITATGQRVTLRCSPRSGDLSVYWYQQSLDQGLQFLIQYYNGEERAKGNILERFSAQQFPDLHSELNLSSLELGDSALYFCASSAPTGSGYGYTFGSGTRLTVV.

The chain uses TRBV24-1 and TRBJ2-5, with 7 bases that match TRBD1. CDR1 KGHDR and CDR2 SFDVKD come from the germline V gene. V shed 4 bases and J 6 bases; nucleotides not matched to a gene: 10. The CDR3 totals 15 residues. CDR3: CATSDPLTGSKTQYF. CDR3 coding DNA: TGTGCCACCAGTGACCCACTGACAGGGAGTAAGACCCAGTACTTC.

In its sample, this clone was seen once. This chain joins TRBV27 and TRBJ2-1; TRBD1 aligns across 7 bases. V shed 5 bases, J shed 7 bases, and the junction held 14 bases outside the gene matches. Germline-derived CDR1 and CDR2 are MNHEY and SMNVEV (reference sequence). This CDR3 is 16 amino acids long. The CDR3 DNA follows: TGTGCCAGCAGTAGGACAGGTCCACCGACCAATAATGAGCAGTTCTTC. As protein: CASSRTGPPTNNEQFF.

The chain has TRBV5-1 and TRBJ2-7; D remains ambiguous. CDR1 SGHRS and CDR2 YFSETQ come from the germline V gene. This CDR3 is built from 16 residues. Trimming pared 0 bases from V and 5 bases from J, leaving 18 bases between. CDR3 in amino acids: CASSLDSPVSDDEQYV. CDR3 bases: TGCGCCAGCAGCTTGGACAGTCCCGTCAGTGACGACGAGCAGTACGTC.

Comment on this clone: No DNA is shown, since the ends of the CDR3 on it are uncertain; the CDR3 is the one TCRdb lists. The V and J genes are TRBV21-1 and TRBJ2-3; the DNA was not used to check the table's D call, TRBD2. TRBV21-1 corresponds to a pseudogene. The CDR3 region is 14 residues in length, termini included. CDR3 protein: CARPDYHCDHTQYF.

V gene TRBV19 combines with J gene TRBJ2-1; 8 nucleotides agree with TRBD1. Germline CDR1 reads LNHDA; CDR2 reads SQIVND (reference sequence). With 5 bases clipped from V and 6 bases from J, the junction kept 3 bases outside the gene matches. The CDR3 covers 13 residues. In DNA form, the CDR3 reads TGTGCCAGTAGTCCCGACAGGGGCAATGAGCAGTTCTTC. Its translation: CASSPDRGNEQFF.

The chain uses TRBV6-5 and TRBJ1-6, with 7 bases fitting TRBD1. V shed 7 bases, J shed 5 bases, and the junction held 8 bases outside the gene matches. Per germline, CDR1 MNHEY and CDR2 SVGAGI. The CDR3 has 15 residues. The CDR3 DNA is TGTGCCAGCAAGGTAGGGGGCATCCATAATTCACCCCTCCACTTT. Protein product: CASKVGGIHNSPLHF.

The chain links TRBV27 to TRBJ1-1; possible D gene TRBD1, 5 bases. The V end was cut by 5 bases, the J end by 1 base, with 8 bases between. The CDR3 consists of 13 residues. CDR1 and CDR2 (germline): MNHEY, SMNVEV (reference sequence). The CDR3 is CASSIDRNTEAFF. The CDR3 DNA reads as TGTGCCAGCAGTATCGACAGGAACACTGAAGCTTTCTTT.